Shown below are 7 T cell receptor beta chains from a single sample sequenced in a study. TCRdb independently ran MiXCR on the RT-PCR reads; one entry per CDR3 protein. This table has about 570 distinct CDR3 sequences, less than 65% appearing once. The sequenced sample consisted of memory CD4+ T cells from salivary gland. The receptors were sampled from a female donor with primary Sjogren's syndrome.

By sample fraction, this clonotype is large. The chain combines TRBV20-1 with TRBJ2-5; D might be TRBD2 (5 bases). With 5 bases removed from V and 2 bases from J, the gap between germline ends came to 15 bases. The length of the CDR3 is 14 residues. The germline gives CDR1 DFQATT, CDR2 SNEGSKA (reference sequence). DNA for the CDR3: TGCAGTGCTCTGGACTTAGACGAACAAGAGACCCAGTACTTC. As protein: CSALDLDEQETQYF.

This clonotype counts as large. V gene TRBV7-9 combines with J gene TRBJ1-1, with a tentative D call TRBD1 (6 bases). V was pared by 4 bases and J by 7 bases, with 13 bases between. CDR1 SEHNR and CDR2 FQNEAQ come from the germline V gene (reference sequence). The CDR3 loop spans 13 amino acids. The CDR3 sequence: CASSSTGVYEAFF. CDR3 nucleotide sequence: TGTGCCAGCAGCTCGACAGGAGTATATGAAGCTTTCTTT.

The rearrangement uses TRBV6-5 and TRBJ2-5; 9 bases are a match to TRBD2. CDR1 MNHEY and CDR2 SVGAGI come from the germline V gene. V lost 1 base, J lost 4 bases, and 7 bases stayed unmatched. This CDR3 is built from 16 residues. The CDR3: CASSYWAGGPGETQYF. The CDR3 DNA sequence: TGTGCCAGCAGTTACTGGGCGGGAGGGCCCGGAGAGACCCAGTACTTC.

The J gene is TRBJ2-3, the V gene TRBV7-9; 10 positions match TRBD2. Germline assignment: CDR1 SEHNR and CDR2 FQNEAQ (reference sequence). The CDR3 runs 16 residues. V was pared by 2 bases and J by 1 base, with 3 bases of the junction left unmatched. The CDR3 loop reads CASSLLAGAGTDTQYF. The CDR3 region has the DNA TGTGCCAGCAGCTTACTAGCGGGGGCCGGCACAGATACGCAGTATTTT.

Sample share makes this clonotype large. The CDR3 DNA reads TGTGCCAGCAGTTACACAGGGGGCACTGAAGCTTTCTTT. Its translation is CASSYTGGTEAFF. The V gene is TRBV6-5, the J gene TRBJ1-1; 8 bases fit TRBD1. Trimming cost V 2 bases and J 4 bases; bases outside gene matches: 0. CDR1 is MNHEY and CDR2 is SVGAGI in the germline V gene. The length of the CDR3 is 13 residues.

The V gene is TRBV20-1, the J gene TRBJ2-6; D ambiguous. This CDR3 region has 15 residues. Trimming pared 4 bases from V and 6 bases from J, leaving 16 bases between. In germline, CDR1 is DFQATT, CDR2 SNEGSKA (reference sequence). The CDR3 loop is CSAIDRHSKANVLTF. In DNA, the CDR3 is TGCAGTGCTATAGACCGTCACTCTAAGGCCAACGTCCTGACTTTC.

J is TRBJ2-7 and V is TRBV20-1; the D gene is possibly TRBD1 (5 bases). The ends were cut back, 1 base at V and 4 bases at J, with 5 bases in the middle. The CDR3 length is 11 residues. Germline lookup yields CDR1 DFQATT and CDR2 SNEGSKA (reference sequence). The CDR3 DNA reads TGCAGTGCTAGAGCAGGGTACGAGCAGTACTTC. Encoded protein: CSARAGYEQYF.